What follows is one TCR beta chain and its context. The CDR3 runs to 14 residues. Germline lookup yields CDR1 SGHNT and CDR2 YENEEA. V gave up 1 base and J gave up 7 bases, with 10 bases separating them. The naive CD8 population came from CD45RO-negative cells selected for CCR7, without terminally differentiated effector memory CD45RA+ cells. Original data processing: Junction-only sequences produced by ImmunoSEQ had no quality scores, so filtering differed. Some clones are missing from TCRdb's copy, which holds only in-frame ones; the method was immunoSEQ multiplex PCR. V and J calls and clone size are those listed in that table; D and trimming were worked out from the DNA. The profile shows 1.5 million to 2.5 million clones, about 94% of them singletons. The record originates from a study of shared clonotypes between healthy human individuals. Across the study: A donor's plate count was three for CD4 naive and three for CD4 memory; CD8 naive had two and CD8 memory one.

The J gene is TRBJ1-4, the V gene TRBV11-3; D is uncertain. The sequenced material came from naive CD8+ T cells sorted from blood. The source is a man in his late teens or twenties in good health. CDR3 sequence reads: CASSLARTVEKLFF. The CDR3 region has the DNA TGTGCCAGCAGCTTAGCCCGGACTGTTGAAAAACTGTTTTTT.